This paragraph covers one T cell receptor beta chain sequence. Its cognate antigen is unknown. Trimming took off 0 bases at V and 2 bases at J, with 8 bases between the two ends. The CDR3 is 15 residues long. From germline, CDR1 is SGHDT and CDR2 YYEEEE. Unique molecular identifiers were built into the TCRbeta library. One entry per CDR3 protein, called by TCRdb with MiXCR from the PCR reads. The data hold under 250,000 distinct CDR3 sequences, with roughly a quarter observed a single time. This specimen comes from a study of T-cell reconstitution after alpha-beta-depleted transplantation in children. Study observations and caveats: Most T-cell counts and diversity one year after the transplant came from T cells that were newly produced. Surviving recipient T cells and thymic progenitors produced the high day-60 TCRbeta diversity seen in some patients. Alpha-beta T cells present about two months after transplant were reported to originate from several hundred expanded graft clones.

Here the sequenced sample was PBMCs, mostly from graft donor cells, taken 360 days after TCRalphabeta/CD19-depleted stem cell transplant. The chain recombines TRBV5-6 with TRBJ1-4; D is unclear. The sequence came from a female patient aged 2-9 years who had a stem cell transplant for congenital amegakaryocytic thrombocytopenia, so the T cells may come from the graft donor. This CDR3 reads CASSLEPGTNEKLFF. CDR3 in DNA: TGTGCCAGCAGCTTGGAACCCGGCACTAATGAAAAACTGTTTTTT.